This T cell receptor (beta chain) stems from a study of T cells after yellow fever vaccination (dated by TCRdb to the late 2010s). A note on the overall study: Libraries from fractions with low cell numbers were prepared with the SMART-Seq v4 Ultra Low Input RNA kit. Blood was drawn at multiple timepoints before and after primary and secondary immunization, with bulk PBMC replicates and cell subsets isolated. To track T-cell clones before and after primary and booster YFV17D yellow fever vaccination, bulk TCR alpha and beta repertoires were sequenced longitudinally. The cohort comprised two healthy male donors, one aged 18 to 29 and one aged 30 to 40 years.

Beyond this particular receptor, the publication reports: Most clones expanded after primary vaccination were re-detected after the booster (almost 98% of CD4 and 88% of CD8), suggesting broad memory maintenance. Because only a couple of donors were included in the study, the extent to which the findings can be generalized is limited. A small fraction of clonotypes appeared in both the CD4 and CD8 compartments, likely as a result of convergent recombination. Compared with the primary T-cell response, the secondary T-cell response was weaker but faster, peaking on day 5 rather than day 15. Because abundant contaminating clonotypes from the bulk population could be contained in FACS-sorted repertoires, computational filtering was required.

Sequencing was performed on an Illumina NovaSeq 6000. TCR cDNA was made using 5'RACE template switching, a step that added a universal primer site and unique molecular identifiers. Priming of cDNA synthesis was performed from both the TCR alpha and TCR beta constant segments. Two PCR steps were used to amplify libraries, with sample barcodes and sequencing adapters being added in the second step. Sequencing of libraries was done on Illumina HiSeq 2500 (2x100 bp) or NovaSeq (2x150 bp). The paper's data handling went like this. Reads were demultiplexed and collapsed into UMI consensus sequences with MIGEC, and V(D)J alignment was performed with MiXCR. Vaccine-responding clonotypes were defined with edgeR using replicate PBMC samples, requiring FDR below 0.01 and a log2 fold change above 5 up to day 15. Bulk clonotypes were assigned CD4 or CD8 identity according to which sequenced CD4 or CD8 repertoire held them at higher abundance. TCRdb cleaned the public reads at Q25 with fastp, built clones with MiXCR and kept in-frame beta chains. For every CDR3 protein sequence, its rows merge into one entry that carries the most common genes and DNA. V and J calls and clone size were set by TCRdb, not the authors. Here the sample has 250,000 or so distinct CDR3 sequences; 3.6% occur a single time. In total, the top ten clones hold around a fifth of the sample.

The sample's treatment or condition label, in plain terms: live attenuated yellow fever vaccine strain. At each blood-draw timepoint, two biological replicates of bulk PBMCs were obtained. PBMCs were isolated from peripheral blood using a standard Ficoll-Paque protocol. TriZol was used to extract RNA from bulk PBMCs, CD4 and CD8 fractions, and dextramer-positive and dextramer-negative fractions. The V end gives up 2 bases and the J end 1 base, leaving 4 bases in the junction not matched to a gene. The CDR3 goes from the cysteine to the phenylalanine over 15 residues. The entry retains the CDR3 DNA only, 45 bases that are in frame from base 1. For CDR1 and CDR2, the germline V gene (reference sequence) lists DFQATT and SNEGSKA. As for this clonotype: Its specific antigen is unknown. A read error may be the cause here, since a much bigger clone is one base away.

This sequence was found in a man between 18 and 29 years old who received the YFV17D yellow fever vaccine. The rearranged segments are TRBV20-1 and TRBJ2-3, with 9 junctional bases fitting TRBD2. The specimen comprised PBMCs, sampled 15 days after the yellow fever booster vaccination. The DNA sequence reads TGCAGTGCTAGAAGGGCTAGCGGGGGCACAGATACGCAGTATTTT. This encodes CSARRASGGTDTQYF.